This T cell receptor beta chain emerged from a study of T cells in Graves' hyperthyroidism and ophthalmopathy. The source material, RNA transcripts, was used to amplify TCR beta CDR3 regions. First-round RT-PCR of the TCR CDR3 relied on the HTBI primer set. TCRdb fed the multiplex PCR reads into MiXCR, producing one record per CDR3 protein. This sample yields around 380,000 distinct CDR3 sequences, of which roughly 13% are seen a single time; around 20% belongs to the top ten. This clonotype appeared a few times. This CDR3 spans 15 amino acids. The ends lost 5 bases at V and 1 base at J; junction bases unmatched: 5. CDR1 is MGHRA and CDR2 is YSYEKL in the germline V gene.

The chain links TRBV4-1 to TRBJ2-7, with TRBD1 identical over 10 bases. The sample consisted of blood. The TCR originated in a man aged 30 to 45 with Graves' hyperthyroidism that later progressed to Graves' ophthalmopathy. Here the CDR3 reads CASSFKDRGSYEQYF. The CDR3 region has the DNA TGCGCCAGCAGCTTTAAGGACAGGGGGTCCTACGAGCAGTACTTC.